This TCR beta chain was retrieved from a study of identical twins. In TCRdb, the 5' RACE reads were re-called with MiXCR into one record per CDR3 protein. The profile shows more than 1.5 million distinct CDR3 sequences, under 35% of them singletons. This clonotype was observed at least ten times. This clonotype originated in a newborn girl in good health. The sequenced sample was cord blood.

The CDR3 reads CASSLIGRSYNEQFF. For the CDR3, the DNA is TGTGCCAGCAGTTTAATAGGACGCTCCTACAATGAGCAGTTCTTC. The V gene is TRBV12-3 or TRBV12-4, the J gene TRBJ2-1; D call uncertain. The CDR3 loop spans 15 amino acids. V was clipped by 2 bases and J by 0 bases, with 8 bases between them.